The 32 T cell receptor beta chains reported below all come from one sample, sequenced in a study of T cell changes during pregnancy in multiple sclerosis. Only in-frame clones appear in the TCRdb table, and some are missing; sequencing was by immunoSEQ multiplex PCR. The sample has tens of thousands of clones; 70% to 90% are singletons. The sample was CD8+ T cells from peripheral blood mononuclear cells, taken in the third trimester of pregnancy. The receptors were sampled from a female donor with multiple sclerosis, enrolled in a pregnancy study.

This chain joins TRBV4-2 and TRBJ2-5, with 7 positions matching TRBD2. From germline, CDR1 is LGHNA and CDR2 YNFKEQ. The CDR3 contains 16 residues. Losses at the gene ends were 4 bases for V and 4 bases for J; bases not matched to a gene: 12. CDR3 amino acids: CASSPSAGGSGETQYF. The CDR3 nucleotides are TGTGCCAGCAGCCCTTCCGCCGGGGGGTCTGGAGAGACCCAGTACTTC.

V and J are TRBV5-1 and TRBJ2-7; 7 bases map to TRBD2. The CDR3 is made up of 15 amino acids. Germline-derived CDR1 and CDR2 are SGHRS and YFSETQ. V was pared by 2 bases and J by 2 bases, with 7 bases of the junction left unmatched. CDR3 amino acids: CASSLAGLAAYEQYF. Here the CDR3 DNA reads TGCGCCAGCAGCTTAGCAGGGCTAGCGGCCTACGAGCAGTACTTC.

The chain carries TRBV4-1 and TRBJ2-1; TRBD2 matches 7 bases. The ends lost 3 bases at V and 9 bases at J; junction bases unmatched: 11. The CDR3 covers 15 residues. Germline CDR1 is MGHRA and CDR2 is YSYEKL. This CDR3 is CASSHATGTNIEQFF. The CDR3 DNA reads TGCGCCAGCAGCCATGCCACCGGGACTAACATTGAGCAGTTCTTC.

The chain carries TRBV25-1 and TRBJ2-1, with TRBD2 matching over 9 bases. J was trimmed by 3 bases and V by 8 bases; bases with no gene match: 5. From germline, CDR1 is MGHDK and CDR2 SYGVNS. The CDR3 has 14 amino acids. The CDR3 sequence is CASDSGSNYNEQFF. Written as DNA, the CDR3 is TGTGCCAGCGATAGCGGGAGTAACTACAATGAGCAGTTCTTC.

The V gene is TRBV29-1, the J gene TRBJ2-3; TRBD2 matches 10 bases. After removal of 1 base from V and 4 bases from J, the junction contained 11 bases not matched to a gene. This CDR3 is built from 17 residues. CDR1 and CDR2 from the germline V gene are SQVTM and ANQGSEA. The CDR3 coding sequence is TGCAGCGTTGAAGTAGTAGGGAGCGGGAGGGCCGCAGATACGCAGTATTTT. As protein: CSVEVVGSGRAADTQYF.

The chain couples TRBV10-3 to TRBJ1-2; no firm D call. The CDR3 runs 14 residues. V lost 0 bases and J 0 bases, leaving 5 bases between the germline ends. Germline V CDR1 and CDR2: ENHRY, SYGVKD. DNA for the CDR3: TGTGCCATCAGTGAGTCCACACCTAACTATGGCTACACCTTC. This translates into CAISESTPNYGYTF.

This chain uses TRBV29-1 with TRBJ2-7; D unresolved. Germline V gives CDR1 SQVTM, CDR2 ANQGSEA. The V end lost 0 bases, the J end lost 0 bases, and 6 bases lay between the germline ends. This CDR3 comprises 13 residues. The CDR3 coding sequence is TGCAGCGTTGAAGAGGGCAGCTCCTACGAGCAGTACTTC. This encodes CSVEEGSSYEQYF.

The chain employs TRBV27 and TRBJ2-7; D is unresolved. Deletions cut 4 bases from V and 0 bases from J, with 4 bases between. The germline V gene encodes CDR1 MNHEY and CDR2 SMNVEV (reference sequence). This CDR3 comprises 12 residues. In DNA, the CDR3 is TGTGCCAGCAGTTCCCTCTCCTACGAGCAGTACTTC. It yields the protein CASSSLSYEQYF.

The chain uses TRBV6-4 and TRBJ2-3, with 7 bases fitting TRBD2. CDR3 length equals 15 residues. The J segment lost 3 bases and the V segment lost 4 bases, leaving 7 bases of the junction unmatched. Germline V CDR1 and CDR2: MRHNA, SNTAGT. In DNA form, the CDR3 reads TGTGCCAGCAGTGGGGAAAGCGGGGATACAGATACGCAGTATTTT. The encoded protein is CASSGESGDTDTQYF.

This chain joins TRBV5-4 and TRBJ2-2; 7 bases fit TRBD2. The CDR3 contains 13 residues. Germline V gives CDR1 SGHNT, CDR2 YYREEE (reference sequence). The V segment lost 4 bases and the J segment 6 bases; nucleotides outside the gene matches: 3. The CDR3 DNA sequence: TGTGCCAGCAGCCCTGGGGGGGCCGGGGAGCTGTTTTTT. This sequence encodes CASSPGGAGELFF.

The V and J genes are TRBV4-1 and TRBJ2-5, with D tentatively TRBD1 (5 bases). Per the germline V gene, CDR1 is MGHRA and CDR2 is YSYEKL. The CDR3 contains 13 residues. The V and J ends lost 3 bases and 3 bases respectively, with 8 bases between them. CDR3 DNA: TGCGCCAGCAGCCAGGTAGGGGAAGAGACCCAGTACTTC. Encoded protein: CASSQVGEETQYF.

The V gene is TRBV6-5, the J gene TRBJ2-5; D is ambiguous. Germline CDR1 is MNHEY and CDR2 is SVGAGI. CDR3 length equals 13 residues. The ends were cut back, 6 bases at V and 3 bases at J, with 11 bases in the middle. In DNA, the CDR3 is TGTGCCAGCAGCACGACTTTTAAAGAGACCCAGTACTTC. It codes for CASSTTFKETQYF.

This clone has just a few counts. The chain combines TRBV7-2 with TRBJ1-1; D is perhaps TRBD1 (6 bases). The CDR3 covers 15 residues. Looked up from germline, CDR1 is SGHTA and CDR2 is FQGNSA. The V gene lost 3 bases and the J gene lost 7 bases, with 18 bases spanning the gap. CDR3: CASSFQGGGRGEAFF. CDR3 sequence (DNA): TGTGCCAGCAGCTTCCAAGGGGGGGGACGTGGTGAAGCTTTCTTT.

The CDR3 DNA follows: TGTGCCAGTAGGACCGACACCTACGAGCAGTACTTC. It encodes CASRTDTYEQYF. The V gene is TRBV19, the J gene TRBJ2-7; D gene ambiguous. V dropped 6 bases and J dropped 2 bases, with 8 bases sitting between them. The CDR3 runs to 12 residues. CDR1 and CDR2 from the germline V gene are LNHDA and SQIVND (reference sequence). Filled out from reference TRBV19 and TRBJ2-7, the complete variable domain reads DGGITQSPKYLFRKEGQNVTLSCEQNLNHDAMYWYRQDPGQGLRLIYYSQIVNDFQKGDIAEGYSVSREKKESFPLTVTSAQKNPTAFYLCASRTDTYEQYFGPGTRLTVT.

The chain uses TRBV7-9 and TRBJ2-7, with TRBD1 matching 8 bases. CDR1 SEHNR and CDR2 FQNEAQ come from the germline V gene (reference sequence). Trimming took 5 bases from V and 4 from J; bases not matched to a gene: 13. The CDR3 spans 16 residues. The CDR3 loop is CASSELTGVRSYEQYF. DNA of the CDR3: TGTGCCAGCAGCGAACTGACAGGGGTAAGGTCTTACGAGCAGTACTTC.

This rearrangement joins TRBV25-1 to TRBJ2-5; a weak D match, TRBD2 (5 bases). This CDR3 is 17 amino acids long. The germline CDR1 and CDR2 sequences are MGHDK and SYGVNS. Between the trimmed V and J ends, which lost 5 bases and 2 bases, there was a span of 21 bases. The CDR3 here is CASSSPVPGLVQETQYF. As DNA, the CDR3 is TGTGCCAGCAGTTCCCCAGTCCCGGGGTTGGTACAAGAGACCCAGTACTTC.

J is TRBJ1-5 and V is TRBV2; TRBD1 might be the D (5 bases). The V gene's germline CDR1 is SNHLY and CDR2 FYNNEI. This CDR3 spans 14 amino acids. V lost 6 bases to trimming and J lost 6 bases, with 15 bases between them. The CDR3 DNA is TGTGCCAGCAGGCACGGGCAGGGCGGTCAGCCCCAGCATTTT. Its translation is CASRHGQGGQPQHF.

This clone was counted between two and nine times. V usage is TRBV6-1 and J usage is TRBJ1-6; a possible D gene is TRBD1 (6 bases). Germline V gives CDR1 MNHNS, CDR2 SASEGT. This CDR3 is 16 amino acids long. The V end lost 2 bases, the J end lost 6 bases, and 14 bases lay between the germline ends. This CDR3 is CASSERGETGNSPLHF. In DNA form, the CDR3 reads TGTGCCAGCAGTGAAAGGGGCGAGACAGGTAATTCACCCCTCCACTTT.

The CDR3 DNA is TGCGCCAGCAGCTTGGACCGAGAGACAGGGGACTATGGCTACACCTTC. Its translation is CASSLDRETGDYGYTF. The chain is built from TRBV5-1 and TRBJ1-2; 8 bases align to TRBD1. The CDR3 consists of 16 residues. Germline CDR1 and CDR2: SGHRS and YFSETQ. V was clipped by 0 bases and J by 3 bases; unmatched bases: 7.

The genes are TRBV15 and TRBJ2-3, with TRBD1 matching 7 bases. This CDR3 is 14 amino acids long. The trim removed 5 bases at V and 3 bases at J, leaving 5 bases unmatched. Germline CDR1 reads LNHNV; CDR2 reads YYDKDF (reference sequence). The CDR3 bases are TGTGCCACCAGCCTAGCAGGGGGAACAGATACGCAGTATTTT. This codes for CATSLAGGTDTQYF.

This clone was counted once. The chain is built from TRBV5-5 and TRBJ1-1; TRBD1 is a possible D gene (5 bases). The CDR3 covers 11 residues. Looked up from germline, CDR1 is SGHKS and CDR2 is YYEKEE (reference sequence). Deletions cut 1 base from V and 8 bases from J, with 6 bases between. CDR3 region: CASSLNREAFF. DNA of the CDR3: TGTGCCAGCAGCTTGAACAGGGAAGCTTTCTTT.

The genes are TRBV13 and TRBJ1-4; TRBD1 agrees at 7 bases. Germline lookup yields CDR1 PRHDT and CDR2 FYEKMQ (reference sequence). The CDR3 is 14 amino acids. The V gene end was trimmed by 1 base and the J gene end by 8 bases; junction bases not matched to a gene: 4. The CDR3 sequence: CASSLDRGQEKLFF. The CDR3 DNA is TGTGCCAGCAGCTTAGACAGGGGCCAGGAAAAACTGTTTTTT.

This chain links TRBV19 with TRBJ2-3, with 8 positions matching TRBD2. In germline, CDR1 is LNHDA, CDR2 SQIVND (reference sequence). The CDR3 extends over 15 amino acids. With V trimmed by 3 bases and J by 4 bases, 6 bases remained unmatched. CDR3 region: CASSIGLAGSDTQYF. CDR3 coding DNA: TGTGCCAGTAGTATTGGGCTAGCGGGTTCAGATACGCAGTATTTT.

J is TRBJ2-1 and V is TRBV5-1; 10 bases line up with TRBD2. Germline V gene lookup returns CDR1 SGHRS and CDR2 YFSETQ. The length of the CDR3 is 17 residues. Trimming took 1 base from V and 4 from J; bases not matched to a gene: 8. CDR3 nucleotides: TGCGCCAGCAGCTTGAGGCCGGAGCGGGAGGGGTACAATGAGCAGTTCTTC. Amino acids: CASSLRPEREGYNEQFF.

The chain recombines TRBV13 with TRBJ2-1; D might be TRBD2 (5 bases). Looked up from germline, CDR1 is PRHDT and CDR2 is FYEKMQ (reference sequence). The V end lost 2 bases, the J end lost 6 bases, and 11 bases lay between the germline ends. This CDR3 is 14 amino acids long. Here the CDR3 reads CASSLTGSPNEQFF. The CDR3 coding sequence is TGTGCCAGCAGCTTAACGGGGAGCCCCAATGAGCAGTTCTTC.

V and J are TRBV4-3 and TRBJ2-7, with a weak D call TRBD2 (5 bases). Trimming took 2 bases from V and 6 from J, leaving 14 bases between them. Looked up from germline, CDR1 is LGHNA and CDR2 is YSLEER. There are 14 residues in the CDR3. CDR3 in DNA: TGCGCCAGCAGCCAATATGCGGGTGGGCTCGAGCAGTACTTC. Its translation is CASSQYAGGLEQYF.

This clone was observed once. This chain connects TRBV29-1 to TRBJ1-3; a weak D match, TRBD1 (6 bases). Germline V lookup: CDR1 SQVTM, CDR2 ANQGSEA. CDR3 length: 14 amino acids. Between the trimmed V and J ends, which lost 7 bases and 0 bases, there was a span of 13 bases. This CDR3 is CSGWGGDSGNTIYF. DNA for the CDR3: TGCAGCGGGTGGGGGGGCGACTCTGGAAACACCATATATTTT.

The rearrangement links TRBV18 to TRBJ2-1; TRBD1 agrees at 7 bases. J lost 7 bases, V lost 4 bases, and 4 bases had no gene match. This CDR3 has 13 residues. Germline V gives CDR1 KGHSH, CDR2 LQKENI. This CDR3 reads CASSRDRGNEQFF. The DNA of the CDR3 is TGTGCCAGCTCACGGGACAGAGGGAATGAGCAGTTCTTC.

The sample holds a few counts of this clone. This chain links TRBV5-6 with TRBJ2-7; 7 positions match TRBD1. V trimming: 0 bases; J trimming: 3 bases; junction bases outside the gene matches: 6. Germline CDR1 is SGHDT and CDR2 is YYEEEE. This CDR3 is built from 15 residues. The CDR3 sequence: CASSLEWGQFYEQYF. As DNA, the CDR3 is TGTGCCAGCAGCTTGGAATGGGGACAGTTCTACGAGCAGTACTTC.

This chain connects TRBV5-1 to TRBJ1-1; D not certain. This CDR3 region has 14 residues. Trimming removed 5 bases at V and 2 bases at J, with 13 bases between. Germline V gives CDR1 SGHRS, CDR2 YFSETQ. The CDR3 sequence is CASSDRPGNTEAFF. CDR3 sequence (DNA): TGCGCCAGCAGTGACCGCCCAGGCAACACTGAAGCTTTCTTT.

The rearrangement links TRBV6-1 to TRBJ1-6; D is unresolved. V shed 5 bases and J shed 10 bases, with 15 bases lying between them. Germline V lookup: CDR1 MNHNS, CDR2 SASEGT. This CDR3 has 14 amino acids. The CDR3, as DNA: TGTGCCAGCAGTCAGGCAGAACGCCAATCACCCCTCCACTTT. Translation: CASSQAERQSPLHF.

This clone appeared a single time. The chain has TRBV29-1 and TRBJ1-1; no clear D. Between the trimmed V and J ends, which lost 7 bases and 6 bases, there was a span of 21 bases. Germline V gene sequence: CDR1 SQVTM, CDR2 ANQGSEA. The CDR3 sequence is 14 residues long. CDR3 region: CSATGGLTRSEAFF. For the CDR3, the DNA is TGCAGCGCCACCGGCGGTTTAACGAGATCTGAAGCTTTCTTT.